Below, one TCR beta chain is given with its context. This record comes from a study of OX40 agonist ivuxolimab in advanced cancers. The V end lost 0 bases, the J end lost 0 bases, and 9 bases lay between the germline ends. CDR3 length equals 16 residues. Germline V gene data show CDR1 as MNHEY and CDR2 as SMNVEV (reference sequence). Data came from immunoSEQ multiplex PCR; TCRdb stores just in-frame clones and leaves some out. The sample holds about 100,000 clones; 70% to 90% are singletons and the top ten take about 0.15%. The input for sequencing was CD4+ or CD8+ T cells sorted from blood, taken in a trial of the OX40 agonist ivuxolimab. The sequence was obtained from an adult with an advanced solid tumor such as melanoma, head and neck, liver or kidney cancer. V and J are TRBV27 and TRBJ2-4; D is unresolved. The CDR3, as DNA: TGTGCCAGCAGTTTATCTTACGAGAGAGCCAAAAACATTCAGTACTTC. Encoded protein: CASSLSYERAKNIQYF.